One sample yielded the 17 T cell receptor beta chains listed below, sequenced in a study of cytomegalovirus exposure and HLA in healthy donors. In the PCR, 60 Vbeta and 13 Jbeta primers were used. Libraries were prepared by immunoSEQ multiplex PCR; TCRdb keeps only in-frame clonotypes and omits some of them. The sample contains some 90,000 clones, about 66% of which appear only once. The sequenced material came from PBMCs. These receptors were taken from a boy aged 5-17 years in good health and CMV-seropositive.

The rearrangement links TRBV6-5 to TRBJ1-2, with D perhaps TRBD1 (6 bases). Germline CDR1 reads MNHEY; CDR2 reads SVGAGI. The V end lost 5 bases, the J end lost 1 base, and 14 bases lay between the germline ends. The CDR3 loop spans 15 amino acids. The DNA for the CDR3 is TGTGCCAGCAGTCCCCGACAGGACAGTAACTATGGCTACACCTTC. This encodes CASSPRQDSNYGYTF.

In its sample, this clone was seen once. The chain links TRBV15 to TRBJ2-5, with 7 bases aligning to TRBD2. The germline V gene encodes CDR1 LNHNV and CDR2 YYDKDF (reference sequence). Trimming took 1 base from V and 4 from J; bases not matched to a gene: 9. This CDR3 is 16 amino acids long. CDR3: CATSRGGEGRAETQYF. The CDR3 DNA reads TGTGCCACCAGCAGAGGCGGTGAGGGGAGGGCAGAGACCCAGTACTTC.

The chain is built from TRBV4-1 and TRBJ2-7, with TRBD1 identical over 8 bases. The CDR3 covers 13 residues. Trimming at V came to 6 bases and at J to 7 bases, leaving 8 bases not matched to a gene. Germline values: CDR1 MGHRA, CDR2 YSYEKL. CDR3 region: CASSWQGAREQYF. Here the CDR3 DNA reads TGCGCCAGCAGTTGGCAGGGGGCTAGGGAGCAGTACTTC.

The chain uses TRBV9 and TRBJ2-1, with D maybe TRBD1 (6 bases). V lost 3 bases and J 4 bases, leaving 17 bases between the germline ends. The germline CDR1 and CDR2 sequences are SGDLS and YYNGEE. The CDR3 spans 16 residues. The CDR3 protein is CASSAETGHLYNEQFF. CDR3 coding DNA: TGTGCCAGCAGCGCCGAAACGGGACATCTATACAATGAGCAGTTCTTC.

This clone was observed a few times. The chain recombines TRBV9 with TRBJ2-1; TRBD1 matches at 10 bases. Trimming at V came to 6 bases and at J to 7 bases, leaving 10 bases not matched to a gene. The CDR3 extends over 15 amino acids. The germline gives CDR1 SGDLS, CDR2 YYNGEE. As DNA, the CDR3 is TGTGCCAGCAAAGGTTGGGACAGGGGATTTAATGAGCAGTTCTTC. Protein sequence: CASKGWDRGFNEQFF.

The CDR3 DNA is TGTGCCTGGAGTCTAGAATTGGGGAACACTGAAGCTTTCTTT. It encodes CAWSLELGNTEAFF. The rearrangement joins TRBV30 to TRBJ1-1; D ambiguous. Trimming shortened V by 2 bases and J by 1 base, and 11 bases separated the two germline ends. CDR1 is GTSNPN, CDR2 SVGIG, per germline (reference sequence). The length of the CDR3 is 14 residues.

This clone has only a few counts. The J gene is TRBJ1-6, the V gene TRBV30; D perhaps matches TRBD1 (5 bases). Germline V gene data show CDR1 as GTSNPN and CDR2 as SVGIG (reference sequence). Trimming pared 2 bases from V and 16 bases from J, leaving 12 bases between. This CDR3 is built from 11 residues. This CDR3 reads CAWSLRGGLHF. The CDR3 DNA follows: TGTGCCTGGAGTCTTCGGGGGGGGCTCCACTTT.

V usage is TRBV18 and J usage is TRBJ1-1; a possible D gene is TRBD1 (6 bases). The CDR3 has 14 residues. In germline, CDR1 is KGHSH, CDR2 LQKENI. V lost 3 bases, J lost 4 bases, and 12 bases lay in between. CDR3 sequence reads: CASSPRQVATEAFF. CDR3 nucleotides: TGTGCCAGCTCACCTAGACAGGTGGCCACTGAAGCTTTCTTT.

The genes are TRBV18 and TRBJ1-2, with a possible D match to TRBD1 (6 bases). The CDR3 contains 14 residues. Germline V gene lookup returns CDR1 KGHSH and CDR2 LQKENI. The ends were cut back, 6 bases at V and 3 bases at J, with 14 bases in the middle. CDR3 coding DNA: TGTGCCAGCTCCTTCAACTCAGGGGACTATGGCTACACCTTC. It translates to CASSFNSGDYGYTF. Variable domain in full (rest from reference TRBV18 and TRBJ1-2): NAGVMQNPRHLVRRRGQEARLRCSPMKGHSHVYWYRQLPEEGLKFMVYLQKENIIDESGMPKERFSAEFPKEGPSILRIQQVVRGDSAAYFCASSFNSGDYGYTFGSGTRLTVV.

This clone turned up a few times. The V gene is TRBV10-3, the J gene TRBJ2-7, with D tentatively TRBD1 (6 bases). The CDR3 totals 14 residues. In germline, CDR1 is ENHRY, CDR2 SYGVKD. Trimming stripped 10 bases from V and 4 bases from J, with 20 bases between. The CDR3 loop is CATRGRGGWYEQYF. In DNA form, the CDR3 reads TGTGCCACTCGAGGGCGTGGGGGCTGGTACGAGCAGTACTTC.

The gene calls are TRBV2 and TRBJ1-5; 9 nucleotides match TRBD1. The CDR3 runs 14 residues. Losses at the gene ends were 6 bases for V and 7 bases for J; bases not matched to a gene: 7. Germline V gene lookup returns CDR1 SNHLY and CDR2 FYNNEI. The CDR3 coding sequence is TGTGCCAGCAGGGAGGACAGGGGAAGGCAGCCCCAGCATTTT. It encodes CASREDRGRQPQHF.

The V and J genes are TRBV6-1 and TRBJ2-2; D ambiguous. Germline V gene lookup returns CDR1 MNHNS and CDR2 SASEGT. The CDR3 has 12 amino acids. Trimming shortened V by 5 bases and J by 3 bases, and 4 bases separated the two germline ends. CDR3 nucleotide sequence: TGTGCCAGCAGTCCTTACACCGGGGAGCTGTTTTTT. As protein: CASSPYTGELFF.

The rearrangement joins TRBV6-5 to TRBJ1-3, with no clear D. CDR3 length equals 13 residues. V dropped 6 bases and J dropped 8 bases, with 14 bases sitting between them. Germline V gene lookup returns CDR1 MNHEY and CDR2 SVGAGI. As DNA, the CDR3 is TGTGCCAGCAGCCGCCCAACCGAGGACACCATATATTTT. Its protein product is CASSRPTEDTIYF.

J is TRBJ1-1 and V is TRBV12-5, with D uncertain. V lost 2 bases, J lost 1 base, and 8 bases lay in between. This CDR3 region has 14 residues. Per the germline V gene, CDR1 is LGHNT and CDR2 is FRNRAP. The CDR3 loop reads CASGLPPGNTEAFF. In nucleotides, the CDR3 is TGTGCTAGTGGTTTGCCTCCAGGGAACACTGAAGCTTTCTTT.

V gene TRBV21-1 combines with J gene TRBJ1-2; the table names TRBD1, a call not compared with the DNA. TRBV21-1 is an annotated pseudogene. CDR3 length: 12 residues. As DNA, the CDR3 is TGTGCCAGCCAGGACAGGTCCTATGGCTACACCTTC. Its protein product is CASQDRSYGYTF.

The CDR3 here is CASSEEYRAWTGELFF. For the CDR3, the DNA is TGTGCCAGCAGTGAAGAGTACAGGGCGTGGACCGGGGAGCTGTTTTTT. This chain joins TRBV6-1 and TRBJ2-2, with D maybe TRBD1 (6 bases). Trimming took off 1 base at V and 5 bases at J, with 14 bases between the two ends. The CDR3 consists of 16 residues. The germline V gene has CDR1 MNHNS and CDR2 SASEGT.

The rearrangement uses TRBV7-3 and TRBJ1-2; TRBD1 is a possible D gene (6 bases). Germline V CDR1 and CDR2: SGHTA, FQGTGA. Between the trimmed V and J ends, which lost 2 bases and 4 bases, there was a span of 14 bases. This CDR3 has 15 residues. CDR3 bases: TGTGCCAGCAGCTTACAACGGACAGACACCTATGGCTACACCTTC. This encodes CASSLQRTDTYGYTF. Full variable domain (outside the CDR3, taken from reference TRBV7-3 and TRBJ1-2): GAGVSQTPSNKVTEKGKYVELRCDPISGHTALYWYRQSLGQGPEFLIYFQGTGAADDSGLPNDRFFAVRPEGSVSTLKIQRTERGDSAVYLCASSLQRTDTYGYTFGSGTRLTVV.